This T cell receptor beta chain was captured in a study of blood T cell repertoires in COVID-19. Study in general: PBMCs, B-cell-depleted T cells, or T cells were the source of the cDNA or gDNA that made up the material.

Trimming took off 1 base at V and 5 bases at J, with 8 bases between the two ends. There are 13 residues in the CDR3. Germline CDR1 and CDR2: SGHAT and FQNNGV. How the authors handled the data: For nucleated cells, counts were estimated from reference gene primer amplification. TCRdb keeps only in-frame clones here, not all; method: immunoSEQ multiplex PCR. The DNA was the basis for D and trimming; V, J and clone size are from that table. Among 250,000 to 350,000 clones listed, about 91% were seen once. The sample taken for sequencing was peripheral blood. The genes are TRBV11-2 and TRBJ2-5, with D maybe TRBD1 (6 bases). The TCR sequence derives from a woman aged 55-70 years with acute or convalescent COVID-19. CDR3 region: CASSLAQGETQYF. CDR3 sequence (DNA): TGTGCCAGCAGCTTAGCCCAGGGGGAGACCCAGTACTTC. Full variable domain (remainder filled in from reference TRBV11-2 and TRBJ2-5): EAGVAQSPRYKIIEKRQSVAFWCNPISGHATLYWYQQILGQGPKLLIQFQNNGVVDDSQLPKDRFSAERLKGVDSTLKIQPAKLEDSAVYLCASSLAQGETQYFGPGTRLLVL.